The 7 T cell receptor beta chains presented below share a single source sample, sequenced in a study of shared clonotypes between healthy human individuals. The table came from immunoSEQ multiplex PCR; TCRdb's copy has only in-frame clones and leaves some out. The sample lists about 1.5 million clones; around 98% were seen once. The source material was naive CD4+ T cells sorted from blood. Subset denoted: CD45RA+ positively selected. The source is a man aged 25-45 years in good health.

This chain links TRBV4-1 with TRBJ2-2; 10 nucleotides match TRBD1. Germline lookup yields CDR1 MGHRA and CDR2 YSYEKL. The CDR3 is 16 residues long. The V and J ends lost 2 bases and 4 bases, in that order; junction bases with no gene match: 4. Here the CDR3 reads CASSQLTGGITGELFF. In DNA form, the CDR3 reads TGCGCCAGCAGCCAATTGACAGGGGGCATCACCGGGGAGCTGTTTTTT.

V usage is TRBV6-1 and J usage is TRBJ1-4; a weak D match, TRBD1 (5 bases). Germline V gene sequence: CDR1 MNHNS, CDR2 SASEGT. Between the trimmed V and J ends, which lost 7 bases and 5 bases, there was a span of 14 bases. The CDR3 consists of 14 residues. In nucleotides, the CDR3 is TGTGCCAGCATGAAGGGGTTATTGAATGAAAAACTGTTTTTT. It yields the protein CASMKGLLNEKLFF.

The rearrangement links TRBV5-4 to TRBJ2-5; 9 bases are a match to TRBD2. Germline-derived CDR1 and CDR2 are SGHNT and YYREEE (reference sequence). The V and J ends lost 5 bases and 1 base, in that order; junction bases with no gene match: 6. This CDR3 region has 15 residues. The CDR3 nucleotides read TGTGCCAGCAGACTATCTAGCGGGGTCCAAGAGACCCAGTACTTC. Protein: CASRLSSGVQETQYF.

The chain links TRBV5-5 to TRBJ2-1; 8 bases line up with TRBD2. CDR3 size: 13 residues. Trimming cost V 2 bases and J 10 bases; bases outside gene matches: 5. Per the germline V gene, CDR1 is SGHKS and CDR2 is YYEKEE (reference sequence). CDR3 DNA sequence: TGTGCCAGCAGCTTCATTAGCGGGACCGAGCAGTTCTTC. This codes for CASSFISGTEQFF.

This chain uses TRBV27 with TRBJ2-7; 8 nucleotides line up with TRBD1. Germline trimming cut 6 bases from V and 2 bases from J; bases unmatched to any gene: 6. There are 14 residues in the CDR3. Per germline, CDR1 MNHEY and CDR2 SMNVEV (reference sequence). DNA for the CDR3: TGTGCCAGCAGACTCTCGGGACAGGCCTACGAGCAGTACTTC. Translation gives CASRLSGQAYEQYF.

This chain connects TRBV7-3 to TRBJ1-1, with 7 bases aligning to TRBD1. The CDR3 length is 15 residues. V trimming: 5 bases; J trimming: 3 bases; junction bases outside the gene matches: 9. Germline V gives CDR1 SGHTA, CDR2 FQGTGA. The CDR3: CASSPMGQRDTEAFF. The CDR3 DNA follows: TGTGCCAGCAGCCCAATGGGACAGAGGGACACTGAAGCTTTCTTT.

The chain links TRBV2 to TRBJ2-2; D perhaps matches TRBD1 (5 bases). CDR1 and CDR2 from the germline V gene are SNHLY and FYNNEI. This CDR3 is 14 amino acids long. V lost 7 bases and J lost 2, with 11 bases in between. In DNA, the CDR3 is TGTGCCAGCAACTGGGGCTTAAACACCGGGGAGCTGTTTTTT. It encodes CASNWGLNTGELFF.